Following are 32 T cell receptor beta chains from one sample sequenced in a study of blood T cell repertoires in COVID-19. The protocol was immunoSEQ multiplex PCR, while the TCRdb copy is restricted to in-frame clones and leaves out a portion. The table includes 150,000 to 200,000 clones, about 80% detected once. Sequencing input: PBMCs or T cells enriched from blood (not recorded which). These receptor sequences come from a woman between 55 and 75 years old with acute COVID-19.

This chain joins TRBV4-3 and TRBJ1-4; unclear D gene. V lost 1 base and J lost 4, with 10 bases in between. CDR1 and CDR2 from the germline V gene are LGHNA and YSLEER. This CDR3 contains 15 residues. CDR3 residues: CASSQAAVINEKLFF. The DNA for the CDR3 is TGCGCCAGCAGCCAAGCGGCGGTGATTAATGAAAAACTGTTTTTT.

V is TRBV25-1 and J is TRBJ2-3, with D perhaps TRBD2 (6 bases). This CDR3 has 13 residues. The V end lost 10 bases, the J end lost 0 bases, and 11 bases lay between the germline ends. The germline V gene encodes CDR1 MGHDK and CDR2 SYGVNS. The CDR3 is CATTGVSTDTQYF. The CDR3 DNA reads as TGTGCCACAACGGGGGTGAGCACAGATACGCAGTATTTT.

This chain uses TRBV3-1 (or the pseudogene TRBV3-2) with TRBJ1-1; tentatively, D is TRBD1 (5 bases). Trimming left V 4 bases short and J 0 bases short, with 12 bases between. CDR1 and CDR2 from the germline V gene are LGHDT and YNNKEL (reference sequence). The CDR3 is 15 amino acids. CDR3 protein: CASSPTVTLNTEAFF. The CDR3 DNA reads TGTGCCAGCAGCCCGACAGTAACCTTGAACACTGAAGCTTTCTTT.

The chain is built from TRBV6-5 and TRBJ2-1; TRBD2 matches 12 bases. The CDR3 is 15 amino acids. Germline CDR1 is MNHEY and CDR2 is SVGAGI. Trimming cost V 6 bases and J 4 bases; bases outside gene matches: 4. DNA of the CDR3: TGTGCCAGCAGCCTAGGACTAGCGGGGTACAATGAGCAGTTCTTC. The encoded protein is CASSLGLAGYNEQFF.

This chain uses TRBV4-3 with TRBJ2-3; D might be TRBD1 (5 bases). Trimming removed 0 bases at V and 0 bases at J, with 10 bases between. This CDR3 is built from 16 residues. Germline CDR1 LGHNA, CDR2 YSLEER. The CDR3 loop reads CASSQDQGLSTDTQYF. The CDR3 DNA is TGCGCCAGCAGCCAAGATCAGGGTTTGAGCACAGATACGCAGTATTTT.

This rearrangement joins TRBV6-1 to TRBJ2-7; TRBD2 is a possible D gene (5 bases). This CDR3 is built from 15 residues. In germline, CDR1 is MNHNS, CDR2 SASEGT. V was cut by 3 bases and J by 2 bases, with 14 bases left in between. This CDR3 is CASSDYLGSTYEQYV. In DNA form, the CDR3 reads TGTGCCAGCAGTGATTATTTGGGGAGTACCTACGAGCAGTACGTC.

CDR3 residues: CASRGAQHFGPQHF. For the CDR3, the DNA is TGTGCCAGCAGGGGGGCCCAACACTTTGGGCCCCAGCATTTT. The V gene is TRBV7-2, the J gene TRBJ1-5; maybe TRBD1 (6 bases). The V end was cut by 6 bases, the J end by 9 bases, with 18 bases between. CDR3 length equals 14 residues. Looked up from germline, CDR1 is SGHTA and CDR2 is FQGNSA.

This chain links TRBV11-2 with TRBJ2-1, with a weak D call TRBD1 (6 bases). This CDR3 is built from 12 residues. The germline CDR1 and CDR2 sequences are SGHAT and FQNNGV. The V end was cut by 5 bases, the J end by 4 bases, with 6 bases between. The CDR3 protein is CASSGQYNEQFF. In DNA, the CDR3 is TGTGCCAGCAGCGGACAGTACAATGAGCAGTTCTTC.

This chain uses TRBV4-1 with TRBJ1-5, with D tentatively TRBD1 (6 bases). Trimming left V 8 bases short and J 5 bases short, with 16 bases between. Looked up from germline, CDR1 is MGHRA and CDR2 is YSYEKL. CDR3 size: 14 residues. The CDR3 spells CASREDRPDQPQHF. For the CDR3, the DNA is TGCGCCAGCCGGGAAGACAGGCCCGATCAGCCCCAGCATTTT.

J is TRBJ2-6 and V is TRBV5-1; D unresolved. V lost 8 bases, J lost 0 bases, and 9 bases lay in between. CDR3 length: 14 residues. Germline V lookup: CDR1 SGHRS, CDR2 YFSETQ. In DNA form, the CDR3 reads TGCGCCAGTGTTCAGGACTCTGGGGCCAACGTCCTGACTTTC. Protein: CASVQDSGANVLTF.

The chain is built from TRBV28 and TRBJ1-2; the match to TRBD1 covers 7 bases. This CDR3 region has 14 residues. The germline V gene has CDR1 MDHEN and CDR2 SYDVKM. V lost 7 bases and J lost 4; bases outside the gene matches: 9. This CDR3 is CASKRQGLLYGYTF. The CDR3 DNA sequence: TGTGCCAGCAAAAGACAGGGCCTCCTCTATGGCTACACCTTC.

This rearrangement joins TRBV6-5 to TRBJ2-6, with 10 bases that match TRBD1. The germline gives CDR1 MNHEY, CDR2 SVGAGI. This CDR3 is built from 15 residues. CDR3 DNA sequence: TGTGCAGGGGGACAGGGGTTTTCTGGGGCCAACGTCCTGACTTTC. This translates into CAGGQGFSGANVLTF.

The gene calls are TRBV10-3 and TRBJ1-2, with TRBD1 identical over 8 bases. The J segment lost 4 bases and the V segment lost 6 bases, leaving 7 bases of the junction unmatched. Germline V gene data show CDR1 as ENHRY and CDR2 as SYGVKD. This CDR3 has 14 amino acids. The DNA for the CDR3 is TGTGCCATCAGACAGACAGGGGAAGGCTATGGCTACACCTTC. It translates to CAIRQTGEGYGYTF.

The CDR3 is CASSRSDRPSYNEQFF. In nucleotides, the CDR3 is TGTGCCAGCAGTCGGTCGGACAGACCCTCCTACAATGAGCAGTTCTTC. The chain couples TRBV28 to TRBJ2-1; D is possibly TRBD1 (6 bases). The CDR3 spans 16 residues. The germline V and J ends were trimmed by 5 bases and 0 bases, with 14 bases remaining between them. Germline V CDR1 and CDR2: MDHEN, SYDVKM.

The chain employs TRBV5-6 and TRBJ1-4; 7 bases align to TRBD1. Germline CDR1 reads SGHDT; CDR2 reads YYEEEE. This CDR3 has 13 amino acids. The junction had 7 bases not matched to a gene; V was cut back by 7 bases and J by 7 bases. The CDR3 DNA sequence: TGTGCCAGCGGTGTAGCAGGGGGTGAAAAACTGTTTTTT. Residues: CASGVAGGEKLFF.

The chain couples TRBV19 to TRBJ1-3; D perhaps matches TRBD1 (6 bases). The CDR3 totals 17 residues. Germline lookup yields CDR1 LNHDA and CDR2 SQIVND (reference sequence). The V and J ends lost 6 bases and 0 bases respectively, with 18 bases between them. The CDR3 region is CASRTIRGGSSGNTIYF. CDR3 DNA: TGTGCCAGTAGGACAATCAGGGGCGGGAGCTCTGGAAACACCATATATTTT.

This clone was observed a handful of times. J is TRBJ2-3 and V is TRBV7-9; TRBD2 matches 10 bases. This CDR3 has 14 amino acids. Germline lookup yields CDR1 SEHNR and CDR2 FQNEAQ (reference sequence). V lost 3 bases to trimming and J lost 5 bases; unmatched junction nucleotides: 2. The CDR3 protein is CASSFLAGEDTQYF. CDR3 coding DNA: TGTGCCAGCAGCTTTCTAGCGGGGGAAGATACGCAGTATTTT.

The rearrangement links TRBV29-1 to TRBJ2-2; tentatively, D is TRBD2 (6 bases). The CDR3 is made up of 15 amino acids. In germline, CDR1 is SQVTM, CDR2 ANQGSEA. Trimming took 2 bases from V and 0 from J, leaving 10 bases between them. The CDR3, as DNA: TGCAGCGTTGAACGGCGGGGTTCGAACACCGGGGAGCTGTTTTTT. Residues: CSVERRGSNTGELFF.

V gene TRBV25-1 combines with J gene TRBJ1-1; 8 bases are shared with TRBD1. This CDR3 has 15 amino acids. V shed 4 bases and J 2 bases; nucleotides not matched to a gene: 6. Germline CDR1 and CDR2: MGHDK and SYGVNS. The CDR3 region has the DNA TGTGCCAGCAGTGGGTCCAGGGGGCGCAACACTGAAGCTTTCTTT. It codes for CASSGSRGRNTEAFF.

The chain uses TRBV18 and TRBJ2-1, with TRBD1 matching over 10 bases. With 6 bases clipped from V and 8 bases from J, the junction kept 7 bases outside the gene matches. The CDR3 length is 14 residues. Germline loops: CDR1 KGHSH, CDR2 LQKENI. The CDR3 nucleotides read TGTGCCAGCTCCCTCCAGGACAGGGGGGATGAGCAGTTCTTC. Protein sequence: CASSLQDRGDEQFF.

The chain joins TRBV28 to TRBJ1-5; 8 bases align to TRBD1. V lost 6 bases, J lost 6 bases, and 10 bases stayed unmatched. This CDR3 has 15 residues. CDR1 is MDHEN, CDR2 SYDVKM, per germline. This chain's CDR3 is CASSVLGQGRQPQHF. The CDR3 region has the DNA TGTGCCAGCAGCGTCCTTGGACAGGGACGTCAGCCCCAGCATTTT.

The sample holds one count of this clone. V gene TRBV19 combines with J gene TRBJ1-5, with D uncertain. Germline lookup yields CDR1 LNHDA and CDR2 SQIVND (reference sequence). V was clipped by 3 bases and J by 4 bases, with 13 bases between them. CDR3 size: 15 residues. The CDR3 DNA follows: TGTGCCAGTAGTATCGACAACTCCAATAATCAGCCCCAGCATTTT. Protein sequence: CASSIDNSNNQPQHF.

This chain links TRBV25-1 with TRBJ2-7; TRBD2 aligns across 15 bases. Trimming cost V 1 base and J 4 bases; bases outside gene matches: 5. Germline V gives CDR1 MGHDK, CDR2 SYGVNS. The CDR3 contains 17 residues. This CDR3 is CASSEWTSGRAGYEQYF. CDR3 bases: TGTGCCAGCAGTGAATGGACTAGCGGGAGGGCCGGGTACGAGCAGTACTTC.

This chain links TRBV12-3 or TRBV12-4 with TRBJ1-6; weak D call: TRBD1 (6 bases). The V end lost 7 bases, the J end lost 10 bases, and 11 bases lay between the germline ends. This CDR3 contains 12 residues. In nucleotides, the CDR3 is TGTGCCAGCACCTTAGGGGGATCACCCCTCCACTTT. This translates into CASTLGGSPLHF.

The rearrangement joins TRBV5-1 to TRBJ2-3, with 11 bases aligning to TRBD1. Germline assignment: CDR1 SGHRS and CDR2 YFSETQ. Losses at the gene ends were 4 bases for V and 5 bases for J; bases not matched to a gene: 15. The CDR3 covers 18 residues. The CDR3 protein is CASSPLGGTGGPQDTQYF. In DNA form, the CDR3 reads TGCGCCAGCAGCCCACTCGGAGGGACAGGGGGGCCGCAAGATACGCAGTATTTT. Drawing the rest from reference TRBV5-1 and TRBJ2-3, the complete variable domain is KAGVTQTPRYLIKTRGQQVTLSCSPISGHRSVSWYQQTPGQGLQFLFEYFSETQRNKGNFPGRFSGRQFSNSRSEMNVSTLELGDSALYLCASSPLGGTGGPQDTQYFGPGTRLTVL.

The rearrangement links TRBV11-2 to TRBJ2-3, with 14 bases lining up with TRBD2. Losses at the gene ends were 1 base for V and 5 bases for J; bases not matched to a gene: 5. Germline CDR1 reads SGHAT; CDR2 reads FQNNGV. This CDR3 comprises 17 residues. CDR3 sequence: CASSLGRLAGGQDTQYF. The CDR3 DNA reads as TGTGCCAGCAGCTTAGGCCGACTAGCGGGGGGGCAAGATACGCAGTATTTT.

The sample holds many counts of this clone. The chain recombines TRBV4-2 with TRBJ2-3; 10 bases match TRBD2. Per the germline V gene, CDR1 is LGHNA and CDR2 is YNFKEQ. This CDR3 spans 15 amino acids. Trimming at V came to 0 bases and at J to 4 bases, leaving 1 base not matched to a gene. The CDR3 here is CASSQDLAGADTQYF. As DNA, the CDR3 is TGTGCCAGCAGCCAAGATCTAGCGGGGGCAGATACGCAGTATTTT.

This CDR3 reads CASSLMGQSTNEQFF. In DNA form, the CDR3 reads TGTGCCAGCAGCTTAATGGGACAGTCCACCAATGAGCAGTTCTTC. The chain combines TRBV7-7 with TRBJ2-1; 7 bases match TRBD1. Germline lookup yields CDR1 SSHAT and CDR2 FNYEAQ (reference sequence). CDR3 length: 15 residues. V gave up 2 bases and J gave up 6 bases; unmatched junction bases: 7. Using reference TRBV7-7 and TRBJ2-1 for the parts outside the CDR3, the full variable domain is GAGVSQSPRYKVTKRGQDVTLRCDPISSHATLYWYQQALGQGPEFLTYFNYEAQPDKSGLPSDRFSAERPEGSISTLTIQRTEQRDSAMYRCASSLMGQSTNEQFFGPGTRLTVL.

The sample holds a few counts of this clone. The rearrangement uses TRBV27 and TRBJ1-5, with D uncertain. The V end lost 3 bases, the J end lost 3 bases, and 12 bases lay between the germline ends. CDR3 length: 15 amino acids. Germline V lookup: CDR1 MNHEY, CDR2 SMNVEV (reference sequence). CDR3 protein: CASSFFGGPNQPQHF. The CDR3 DNA follows: TGTGCCAGCAGTTTTTTCGGCGGGCCCAATCAGCCCCAGCATTTT.

V usage is TRBV7-2 and J usage is TRBJ1-6, with 9 nucleotides matching TRBD1. The junction had 5 bases not matched to a gene; V was cut back by 4 bases and J by 10 bases. The V gene's germline CDR1 is SGHTA and CDR2 FQGNSA. The CDR3 totals 14 residues. CDR3 amino acids: CASSSGQGISPLHF. The DNA for the CDR3 is TGTGCCAGCAGCTCGGGACAGGGTATCTCACCCCTCCACTTT. The full variable domain, completed using reference TRBV7-2 and TRBJ1-6, is GAGVSQSPSNKVTEKGKDVELRCDPISGHTALYWYRQSLGQGLEFLIYFQGNSAPDKSGLPSDRFSAERTGGSVSTLTIQRTQQEDSAVYLCASSSGQGISPLHFGNGTRLTVT.

This clone appeared a few times. The chain links TRBV3-1 (or the pseudogene TRBV3-2) to TRBJ1-1; possibly TRBD1 for D (6 bases). This CDR3 region has 15 residues. Trimming took 0 bases from V and 4 from J, leaving 12 bases between them. CDR1 LGHDT and CDR2 YNNKEL come from the germline V gene (reference sequence). As DNA, the CDR3 is TGTGCCAGCAGCCAAGAAGGGGGAAAGCGCACTGAAGCTTTCTTT. Translated, it gives CASSQEGGKRTEAFF.

The V gene is TRBV21-1, the J gene TRBJ2-7; the table's D call, TRBD2, was not checked against the DNA. TRBV21-1 is noted as a pseudogene. This CDR3 region has 14 residues. CDR3 bases: TGTGCCAGCAGGATTAACCTTCGGTCCTACGAGCAGTACGTC. Protein: CASRINLRSYEQYV.